The sequence of this T cell receptor (beta chain) was determined in a study of T cell repertoires in cytomegalovirus infection. Study in general: CMV infection and matching HLA type were both indicated by public TCR beta signatures.

V lost 3 bases, J lost 4 bases, and 4 bases stayed unmatched. The CDR3 runs to 15 residues. Germline V lookup: CDR1 SGHVS, CDR2 FNYEAQ. With respect to this clonotype: Antigen: not known.

Study-wide findings and caveats: The response measured ex vivo was dominated by TCR beta clonotypes (HLA-C-restricted and CMV-specific). CMV carriers with the relevant HLA were identified by cumulative public TCR beta family frequency.

TCRdb re-called the reads with MiXCR, one entry per CDR3 protein. The table includes 300,000 to 400,000 distinct CDR3 sequences, approximately 32% detected once. The material sequenced was cultured PBMCs, taken from culture after CMV antigen stimulation. The gene calls are TRBV7-6 and TRBJ2-5; 11 bases align to TRBD1. The receptor comes from a human donor in good health (CMV status not recorded). Some clones in this sample may be carry-over from other donors' samples. The CDR3 DNA follows: TGTGCCAGCAGCTTCCGGGACAGGGGGACAGAGACCCAGTACTTC. It encodes CASSFRDRGTETQYF.